One and the same sample provided the 20 T cell receptor beta chains below, sequenced in a study of radiation and T cells in renal cell carcinoma. Specified time point: baseline pretreatment blood. Treatment reported: 15 Gy SBRT to primary tumor, nephrectomy 4 weeks later. The data were produced by immunoSEQ multiplex PCR, yet TCRdb's version contains in-frame clones alone and is incomplete. The data show about 49,000 clones, 65% to 90% seen once. Sequencing was performed on blood, taken from a patient whose treatment included radiotherapy and nephrectomy. The receptors shown here come from a woman aged 70-85 years with renal cell carcinoma.

The chain combines TRBV5-1 with TRBJ2-3, with D perhaps assigned TRBD1 or TRBD2 (6 bases each). V was pared by 6 bases and J by 3 bases, with 14 bases between. Germline CDR1 is SGHRS and CDR2 is YFSETQ. This CDR3 spans 14 amino acids. The CDR3 DNA reads as TGCGCCAGCACTAGGGGGGATTGGACAGATACGCAGTATTTT. It yields the protein CASTRGDWTDTQYF.

For this clone: The junction shows a germline mismatch at one end, possibly a read error. The chain is built from TRBV10-3 and TRBJ1-5; unclear D gene. This CDR3 is 16 amino acids long. Germline V gives CDR1 ENHRY, CDR2 SYGVKD. The DNA of the CDR3 is TGTGCCAGCAGTTTCTCTCTCACGGGTAGCAATCAGCCCCAGCATTTT. Translation gives CASSFSLTGSNQPQHF.

This rearrangement joins TRBV6-1 to TRBJ1-5; no clear D gene. This CDR3 has 9 amino acids. Germline loops: CDR1 MNHNS, CDR2 SASEGT. V was pared by 11 bases and J by 4 bases, with 3 bases between. DNA of the CDR3: TGTGCCGTAAATCAGCCCCAGCATTTT. This gives the protein CAVNQPQHF.

The V gene is TRBV12-5, the J gene TRBJ1-1; unclear D gene. Germline V gene lookup returns CDR1 LGHNT and CDR2 FRNRAP. Trimming shortened V by 2 bases and J by 1 base, and 5 bases separated the two germline ends. This CDR3 is 13 amino acids long. The CDR3 protein is CASGLIQNTEAFF. The CDR3 DNA reads as TGTGCTAGTGGTTTGATCCAGAACACTGAAGCTTTCTTT.

The chain is built from TRBV5-4 and TRBJ2-3; 8 bases map to TRBD2. Germline V gene data show CDR1 as SGHNT and CDR2 as YYREEE (reference sequence). V lost 3 bases and J lost 0; bases outside the gene matches: 12. The length of the CDR3 is 18 residues. The CDR3: CASSSGLASLGSTDTQYF. CDR3 coding DNA: TGTGCCAGCAGCTCAGGACTAGCCTCCTTGGGGAGCACAGATACGCAGTATTTT.

The chain joins TRBV7-2 to TRBJ2-1; the D gene is possibly TRBD1 (6 bases). CDR1 is SGHTA, CDR2 FQGNSA, per germline. Trimming took 5 bases from V and 0 from J, leaving 11 bases between them. This CDR3 is built from 15 residues. DNA of the CDR3: TGTGCCAGCAGCCCTTTGGACAGCTCCTACAATGAGCAGTTCTTC. It is translated as CASSPLDSSYNEQFF.

This clone was counted a single time. This sequence joins TRBV2 and TRBJ2-7; D unresolved. The germline V gene has CDR1 SNHLY and CDR2 FYNNEI. This CDR3 region has 12 residues. Between the trimmed V and J ends, which lost 8 bases and 4 bases, there was a span of 12 bases. This chain's CDR3 is CASSRVTYEQYF. The CDR3 coding sequence is TGTGCCAGCTCAAGGGTTACTTACGAGCAGTACTTC.

The genes are TRBV30 and TRBJ1-4, with TRBD1 identical over 9 bases. Germline loops: CDR1 GTSNPN, CDR2 SVGIG (reference sequence). The CDR3 loop spans 15 amino acids. J was trimmed by 5 bases and V by 3 bases; bases with no gene match: 7. The CDR3 region is CAWSAMGTGNEKLFF. The CDR3 bases are TGTGCCTGGAGCGCCATGGGGACAGGGAATGAAAAACTGTTTTTT.

This clone was observed a handful of times. The rearrangement joins TRBV27 to TRBJ2-3; TRBD1 or TRBD2 may be the D gene (5 bases each). Germline V CDR1 and CDR2: MNHEY, SMNVEV (reference sequence). The germline V and J ends were trimmed by 0 bases and 3 bases, with 13 bases remaining between them. The CDR3 has 16 residues. The CDR3 sequence: CASSLSGLGVTDTQYF. The DNA for the CDR3 is TGTGCCAGCAGTTTATCCGGCCTGGGGGTTACAGATACGCAGTATTTT.

The chain carries TRBV5-1 and TRBJ2-7, with D tentatively TRBD1 (6 bases). The V gene's germline CDR1 is SGHRS and CDR2 YFSETQ. This CDR3 spans 17 amino acids. Trimming removed 2 bases at V and 1 base at J, with 19 bases between. The CDR3 loop is CASSLGGNSGSSYEQYF. CDR3 DNA sequence: TGCGCCAGCAGCTTAGGGGGAAATTCAGGCTCTTCCTACGAGCAGTACTTC.

This chain uses TRBV19 with TRBJ1-3, with 8 bases that match TRBD1. This CDR3 is 14 amino acids long. Germline V CDR1 and CDR2: LNHDA, SQIVND (reference sequence). After removal of 7 bases from V and 4 bases from J, the junction contained 6 bases not matched to a gene. The CDR3 sequence is CASTGTGKGNTIYF. CDR3 bases: TGTGCCAGTACCGGGACAGGCAAGGGAAACACCATATATTTT.

This chain uses TRBV10-3 with TRBJ1-2; TRBD1 agrees at 11 bases. V lost 4 bases and J lost 4; bases outside the gene matches: 5. The CDR3 is 15 amino acids. Per germline, CDR1 ENHRY and CDR2 SYGVKD. The CDR3 sequence is CAISVGTGGSYGYTF. The CDR3 coding sequence is TGTGCCATCAGTGTCGGGACAGGGGGATCCTATGGCTACACCTTC.

J is TRBJ1-1 and V is TRBV5-4; TRBD1 is a possible D gene (5 bases). V shed 3 bases and J shed 1 base, with 7 bases lying between them. The CDR3 has 13 amino acids. Germline values: CDR1 SGHNT, CDR2 YYREEE (reference sequence). The CDR3 protein is CASSSGQNTEAFF. The DNA for the CDR3 is TGTGCCAGCAGCTCCGGACAGAACACTGAAGCTTTCTTT. The full variable domain, with the rest looked up from reference TRBV5-4 and TRBJ1-1, is ETGVTQSPTHLIKTRGQQVTLRCSSQSGHNTVSWYQQALGQGPQFIFQYYREEENGRGNFPPRFSGLQFPNYSSELNVNALELDDSALYLCASSSGQNTEAFFGQGTRLTVV.

The CDR3 sequence is CTSSQEGQGCTDTQYF. CDR3 in DNA: TGCACCAGCAGCCAAGAAGGTCAGGGATGCACAGATACGCAGTATTTT. This sequence joins TRBV1 and TRBJ2-3; the D segment call TRBD1 is taken from the table without a DNA check. TRBV1 is a listed pseudogene. This CDR3 region has 16 residues.

The rearrangement links TRBV1 to TRBJ1-2. TRBV1 is assigned pseudogene status. The CDR3 sequence is 13 residues long. CDR3 loop: CTSSQLTVNGYTF. The CDR3, as DNA: TGCACCAGCAGCCAACTGACGGTCAATGGCTACACCTTC.

This clone was seen just once. This chain links TRBV5-1 with TRBJ2-7; 9 nucleotides match TRBD2. This CDR3 spans 15 amino acids. V lost 0 bases to trimming and J lost 4 bases; unmatched junction nucleotides: 5. Germline CDR1 SGHRS, CDR2 YFSETQ. The CDR3 nucleotides are TGCGCCAGCAGCTTGGGATTAGCGGGAGCGTACGAGCAGTACTTC. Protein: CASSLGLAGAYEQYF. Full variable domain (rest looked up from reference TRBV5-1 and TRBJ2-7): KAGVTQTPRYLIKTRGQQVTLSCSPISGHRSVSWYQQTPGQGLQFLFEYFSETQRNKGNFPGRFSGRQFSNSRSEMNVSTLELGDSALYLCASSLGLAGAYEQYFGPGTRLTVT.

V gene TRBV29-1 combines with J gene TRBJ1-4; TRBD1 agrees at 9 bases. The CDR3 runs to 13 residues. Germline assignment: CDR1 SQVTM and CDR2 ANQGSEA. Trimming cost V 5 bases and J 8 bases; bases outside gene matches: 6. Written as DNA, the CDR3 is TGCAGCGTTTCCGGGACAGGGTACGAAAAACTGTTTTTT. Translated: CSVSGTGYEKLFF. The whole variable domain, remainder taken from reference TRBV29-1 and TRBJ1-4, is SAVISQKPSRDICQRGTSLTIQCQVDSQVTMMFWYRQQPGQSLTLIATANQGSEATYESGFVIDKFPISRPNLTFSTLTVSNMSPEDSSIYLCSVSGTGYEKLFFGSGTQLSVL.

This clone was seen just once. V and J are TRBV5-1 and TRBJ1-1; unclear D gene. Germline CDR1 reads SGHRS; CDR2 reads YFSETQ. Trimming removed 5 bases from V and 1 base from J, with 15 bases in between. CDR3 length: 15 residues. The chain's CDR3 is CASRGGRLENTEAFF. The CDR3 region has the DNA TGCGCCAGCAGGGGAGGCAGGTTAGAGAACACTGAAGCTTTCTTT.

The chain recombines TRBV14 with TRBJ2-5, with a weak D call TRBD2 (5 bases). CDR3 size: 17 residues. Per the germline V gene, CDR1 is SGHDN and CDR2 is FVKESK. Deletions cut 0 bases from V and 4 bases from J, with 18 bases between. CDR3 protein: CASSQEISAGRGETQYF. DNA of the CDR3: TGTGCCAGCAGCCAAGAGATTTCGGCAGGCCGGGGAGAGACCCAGTACTTC. The full variable domain, completed using reference TRBV14 and TRBJ2-5, is EAGVTQFPSHSVIEKGQTVTLRCDPISGHDNLYWYRRVMGKEIKFLLHFVKESKQDESGMPNNRFLAERTGGTYSTLKVQPAELEDSGVYFCASSQEISAGRGETQYFGPGTRLLVL.

This chain links TRBV29-1 with TRBJ1-2, with D uncertain. CDR1 is SQVTM and CDR2 is ANQGSEA in the germline V gene. Trimming took off 4 bases at V and 6 bases at J, with 12 bases between the two ends. The CDR3 consists of 12 residues. In DNA, the CDR3 is TGCAGCGTTGTTGGAGGGAGTAATGGCTACACCTTC. This translates into CSVVGGSNGYTF.